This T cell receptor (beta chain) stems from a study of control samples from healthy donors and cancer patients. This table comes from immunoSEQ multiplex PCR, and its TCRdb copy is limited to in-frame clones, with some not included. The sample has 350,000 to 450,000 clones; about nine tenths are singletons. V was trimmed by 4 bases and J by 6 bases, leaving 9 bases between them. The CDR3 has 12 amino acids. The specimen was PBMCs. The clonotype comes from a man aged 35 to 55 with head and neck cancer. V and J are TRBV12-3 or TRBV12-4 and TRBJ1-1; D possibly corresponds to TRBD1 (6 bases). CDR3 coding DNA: TGTGCCAGCAGTTACAGGGCCGCTGAAGCTTTCTTT. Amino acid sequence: CASSYRAAEAFF.